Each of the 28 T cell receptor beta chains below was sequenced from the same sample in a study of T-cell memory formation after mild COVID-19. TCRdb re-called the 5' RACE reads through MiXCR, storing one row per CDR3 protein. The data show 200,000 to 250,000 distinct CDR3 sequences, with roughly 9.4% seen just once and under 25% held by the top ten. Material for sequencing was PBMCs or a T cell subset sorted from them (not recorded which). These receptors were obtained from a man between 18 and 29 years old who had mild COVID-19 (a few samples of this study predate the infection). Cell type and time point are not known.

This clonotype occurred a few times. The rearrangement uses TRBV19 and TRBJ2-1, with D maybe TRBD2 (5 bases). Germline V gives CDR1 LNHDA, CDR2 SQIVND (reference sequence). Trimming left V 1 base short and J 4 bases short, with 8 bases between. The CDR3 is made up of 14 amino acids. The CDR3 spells CASSIGSGYNEQFF. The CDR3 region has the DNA TGTGCCAGTAGTATAGGGAGCGGATACAATGAGCAGTTCTTC.

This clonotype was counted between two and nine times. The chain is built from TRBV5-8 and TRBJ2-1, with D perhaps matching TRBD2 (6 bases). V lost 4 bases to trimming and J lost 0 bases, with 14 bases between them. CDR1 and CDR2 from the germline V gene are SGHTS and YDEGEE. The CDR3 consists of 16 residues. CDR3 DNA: TGTGCCAGCAGCGCCTCTAGCGAAAGCTCCTACAATGAGCAGTTCTTC. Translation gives CASSASSESSYNEQFF.

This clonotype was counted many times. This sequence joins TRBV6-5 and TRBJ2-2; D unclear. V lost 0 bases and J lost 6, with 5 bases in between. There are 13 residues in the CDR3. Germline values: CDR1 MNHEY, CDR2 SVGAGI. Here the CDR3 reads CASSYSRPGELFF. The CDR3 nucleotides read TGTGCCAGCAGTTACTCCCGGCCCGGGGAGCTGTTTTTT.

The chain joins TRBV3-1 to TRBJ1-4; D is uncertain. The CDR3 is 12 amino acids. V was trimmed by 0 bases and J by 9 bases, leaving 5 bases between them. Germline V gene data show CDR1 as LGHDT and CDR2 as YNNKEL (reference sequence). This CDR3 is CASSQESQKLFF. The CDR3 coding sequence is TGTGCCAGCAGCCAAGAGAGTCAAAAACTGTTTTTT.

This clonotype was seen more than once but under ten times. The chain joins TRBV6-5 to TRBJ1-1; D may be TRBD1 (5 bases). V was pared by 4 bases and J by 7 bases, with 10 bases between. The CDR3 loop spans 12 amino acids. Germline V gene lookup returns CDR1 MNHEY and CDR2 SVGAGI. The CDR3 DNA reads TGTGCCAGCAGTTCCCAGGGCGGTGAAGCTTTCTTT. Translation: CASSSQGGEAFF.

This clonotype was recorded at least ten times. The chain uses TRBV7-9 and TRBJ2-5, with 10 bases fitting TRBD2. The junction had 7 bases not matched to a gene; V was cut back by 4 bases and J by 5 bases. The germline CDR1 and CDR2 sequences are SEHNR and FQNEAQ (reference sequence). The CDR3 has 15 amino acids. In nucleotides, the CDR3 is TGTGCCAGCAGCTACGGACTAGCGGACTCGGAGACCCAGTACTTC. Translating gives CASSYGLADSETQYF.

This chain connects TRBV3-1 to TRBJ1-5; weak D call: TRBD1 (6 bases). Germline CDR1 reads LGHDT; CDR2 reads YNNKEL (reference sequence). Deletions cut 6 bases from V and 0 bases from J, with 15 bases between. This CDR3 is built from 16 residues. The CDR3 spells CASRGRTAHSNQPQHF. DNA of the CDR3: TGTGCCAGCAGGGGCAGGACAGCCCATAGCAATCAGCCCCAGCATTTT.

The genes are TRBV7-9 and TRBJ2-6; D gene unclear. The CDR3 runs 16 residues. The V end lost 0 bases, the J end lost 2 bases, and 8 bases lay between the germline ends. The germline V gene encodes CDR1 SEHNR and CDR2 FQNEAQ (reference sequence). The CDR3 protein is CASSLAALPGANVLTF. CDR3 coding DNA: TGTGCCAGCAGCTTAGCGGCGCTCCCTGGGGCCAACGTCCTGACTTTC.

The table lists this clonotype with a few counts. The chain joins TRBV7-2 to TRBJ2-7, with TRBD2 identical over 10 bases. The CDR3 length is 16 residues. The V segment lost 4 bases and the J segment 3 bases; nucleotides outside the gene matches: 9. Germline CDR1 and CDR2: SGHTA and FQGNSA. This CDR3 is CASSSRAGGPFYEQYF. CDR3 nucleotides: TGTGCCAGCAGCTCAAGAGCGGGGGGGCCGTTCTACGAGCAGTACTTC.

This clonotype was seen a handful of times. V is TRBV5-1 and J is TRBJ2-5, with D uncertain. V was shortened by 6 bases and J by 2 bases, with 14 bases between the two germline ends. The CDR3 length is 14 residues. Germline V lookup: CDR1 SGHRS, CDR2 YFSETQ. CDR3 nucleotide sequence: TGCGCCAGCAAAGGGCCAAGGTGGCAAGAGACCCAGTACTTC. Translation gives CASKGPRWQETQYF.

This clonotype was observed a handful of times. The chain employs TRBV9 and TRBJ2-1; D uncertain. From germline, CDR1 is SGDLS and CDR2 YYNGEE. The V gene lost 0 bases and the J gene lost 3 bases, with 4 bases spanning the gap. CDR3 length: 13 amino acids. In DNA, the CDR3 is TGTGCCAGCAGCGTAGGAAACTACAATGAGCAGTTCTTC. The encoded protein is CASSVGNYNEQFF.

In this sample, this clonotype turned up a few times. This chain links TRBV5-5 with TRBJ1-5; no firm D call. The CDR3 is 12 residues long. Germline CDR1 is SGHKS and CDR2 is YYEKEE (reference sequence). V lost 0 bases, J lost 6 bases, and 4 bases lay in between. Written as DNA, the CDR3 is TGTGCCAGCAGCTTGGAGTTTCAGCCCCAGCATTTT. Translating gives CASSLEFQPQHF.

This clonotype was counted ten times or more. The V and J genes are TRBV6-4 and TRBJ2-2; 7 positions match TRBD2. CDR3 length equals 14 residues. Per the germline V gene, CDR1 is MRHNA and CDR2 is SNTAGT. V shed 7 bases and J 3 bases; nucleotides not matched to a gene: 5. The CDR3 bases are TGTGCCAGCAAGGCTAGCGGAGACACCGGGGAGCTGTTTTTT. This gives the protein CASKASGDTGELFF.

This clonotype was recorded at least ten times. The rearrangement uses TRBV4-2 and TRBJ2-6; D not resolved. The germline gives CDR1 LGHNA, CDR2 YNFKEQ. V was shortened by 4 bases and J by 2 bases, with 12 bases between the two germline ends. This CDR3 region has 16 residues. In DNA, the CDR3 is TGTGCCAGCAGCCGAGAGACCGCCGCTGGGGCCAACGTCCTGACTTTC. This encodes CASSRETAAGANVLTF.

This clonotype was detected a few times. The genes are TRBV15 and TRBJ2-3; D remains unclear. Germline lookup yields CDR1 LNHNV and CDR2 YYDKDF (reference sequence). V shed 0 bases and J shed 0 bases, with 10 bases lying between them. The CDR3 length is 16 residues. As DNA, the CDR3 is TGTGCCACCAGCAGAGAATGGCAGTTGAGCACAGATACGCAGTATTTT. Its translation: CATSREWQLSTDTQYF.

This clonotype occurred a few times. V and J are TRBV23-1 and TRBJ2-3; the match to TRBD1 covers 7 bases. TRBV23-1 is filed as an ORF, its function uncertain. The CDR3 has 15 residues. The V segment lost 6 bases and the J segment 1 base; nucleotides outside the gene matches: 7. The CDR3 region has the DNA TGCGCCAGCAGGATTACAGGGGACGGCACAGATACGCAGTATTTT. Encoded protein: CASRITGDGTDTQYF.

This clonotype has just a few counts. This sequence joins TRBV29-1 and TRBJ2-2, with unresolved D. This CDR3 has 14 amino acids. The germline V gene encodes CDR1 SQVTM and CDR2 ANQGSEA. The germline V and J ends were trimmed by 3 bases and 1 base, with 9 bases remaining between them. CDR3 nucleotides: TGCAGCGTTGAGGTTTGGGGGAACACCGGGGAGCTGTTTTTT. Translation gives CSVEVWGNTGELFF.

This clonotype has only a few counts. The CDR3: CASQTGGTGELFF. The CDR3 nucleotides read TGTGCCAGCCAGACAGGGGGCACCGGGGAGCTGTTTTTT. This chain links TRBV7-9 with TRBJ2-2, with 9 bases identical to TRBD1. Germline trimming cut 8 bases from V and 4 bases from J; bases unmatched to any gene: 2. The CDR3 is made up of 13 amino acids. CDR1 is SEHNR, CDR2 FQNEAQ, per germline (reference sequence).

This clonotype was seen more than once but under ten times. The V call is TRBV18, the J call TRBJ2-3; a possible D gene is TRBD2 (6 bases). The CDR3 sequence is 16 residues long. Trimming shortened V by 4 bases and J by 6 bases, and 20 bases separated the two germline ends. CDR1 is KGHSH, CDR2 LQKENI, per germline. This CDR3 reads CASSRGLGTLLDTQYF. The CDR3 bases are TGTGCCAGCTCACGAGGTTTAGGGACTCTCCTGGATACGCAGTATTTT. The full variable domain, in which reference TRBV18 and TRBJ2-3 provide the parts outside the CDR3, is NAGVMQNPRHLVRRRGQEARLRCSPMKGHSHVYWYRQLPEEGLKFMVYLQKENIIDESGMPKERFSAEFPKEGPSILRIQQVVRGDSAAYFCASSRGLGTLLDTQYFGPGTRLTVL.

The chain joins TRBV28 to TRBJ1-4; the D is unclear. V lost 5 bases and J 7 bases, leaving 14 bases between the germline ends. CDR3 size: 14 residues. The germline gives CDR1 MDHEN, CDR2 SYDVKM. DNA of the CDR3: TGTGCCAGCAGTGTAACATGGGAGGGTGAAAAACTGTTTTTT. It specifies CASSVTWEGEKLFF.

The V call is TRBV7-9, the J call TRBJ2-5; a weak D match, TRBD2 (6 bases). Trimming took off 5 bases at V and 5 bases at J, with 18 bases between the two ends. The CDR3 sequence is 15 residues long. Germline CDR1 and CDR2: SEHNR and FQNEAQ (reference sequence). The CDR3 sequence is CASSPGLLDTETQYF. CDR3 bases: TGTGCCAGCAGCCCGGGACTCCTTGATACCGAGACCCAGTACTTC.

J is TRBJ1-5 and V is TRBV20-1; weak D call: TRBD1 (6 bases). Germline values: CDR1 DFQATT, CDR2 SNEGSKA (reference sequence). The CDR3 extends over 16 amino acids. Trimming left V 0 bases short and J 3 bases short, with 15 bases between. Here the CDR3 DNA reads TGCAGTGCTAGAGATCGAATGAGGGGGTTCAATCAGCCCCAGCATTTT. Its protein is CSARDRMRGFNQPQHF.

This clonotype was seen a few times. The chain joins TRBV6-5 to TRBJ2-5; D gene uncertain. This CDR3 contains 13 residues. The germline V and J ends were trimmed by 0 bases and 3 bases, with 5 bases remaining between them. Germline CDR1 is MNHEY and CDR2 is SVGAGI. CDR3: CASSYSREETQYF. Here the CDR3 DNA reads TGTGCCAGCAGTTACTCTAGGGAAGAGACCCAGTACTTC.

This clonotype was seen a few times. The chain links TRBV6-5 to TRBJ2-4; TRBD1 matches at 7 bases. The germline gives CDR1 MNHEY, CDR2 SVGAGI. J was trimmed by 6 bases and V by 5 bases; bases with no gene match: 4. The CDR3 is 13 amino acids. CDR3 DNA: TGTGCCAGCAGTCGACAGGGAACAAACATTCAGTACTTC. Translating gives CASSRQGTNIQYF.

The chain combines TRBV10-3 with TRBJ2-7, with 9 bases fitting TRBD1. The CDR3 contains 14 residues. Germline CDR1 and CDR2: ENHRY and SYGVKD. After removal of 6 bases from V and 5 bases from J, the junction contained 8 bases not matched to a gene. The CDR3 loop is CAIRSLDRGNEQYF. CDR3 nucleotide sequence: TGTGCCATCAGGTCCCTGGACAGGGGCAACGAGCAGTACTTC.

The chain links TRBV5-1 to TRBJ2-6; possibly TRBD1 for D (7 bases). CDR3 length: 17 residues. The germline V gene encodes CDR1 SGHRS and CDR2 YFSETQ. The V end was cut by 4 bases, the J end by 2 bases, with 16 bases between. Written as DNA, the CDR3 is TGCGCCAGCAGCCCGATACAGGGGAGGACTGGGGCCAACGTCCTGACTTTC. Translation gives CASSPIQGRTGANVLTF. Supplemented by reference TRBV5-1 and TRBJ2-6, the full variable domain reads KAGVTQTPRYLIKTRGQQVTLSCSPISGHRSVSWYQQTPGQGLQFLFEYFSETQRNKGNFPGRFSGRQFSNSRSEMNVSTLELGDSALYLCASSPIQGRTGANVLTFGAGSRLTVL.

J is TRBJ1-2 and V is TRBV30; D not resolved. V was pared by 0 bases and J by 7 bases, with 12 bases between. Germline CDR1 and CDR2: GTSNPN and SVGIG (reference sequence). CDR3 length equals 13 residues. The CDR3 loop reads CAWSVLPGRGYTF. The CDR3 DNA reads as TGTGCCTGGAGTGTATTGCCAGGTCGTGGCTACACCTTC.

The CDR3 loop reads CAWSVQGRTGELFF. The DNA of the CDR3 is TGTGCCTGGAGTGTACAGGGCCGCACCGGGGAGCTGTTTTTT. The chain joins TRBV30 to TRBJ2-2; D may be TRBD1 (6 bases). Germline CDR1 GTSNPN, CDR2 SVGIG (reference sequence). There are 14 residues in the CDR3. Trimming left V 0 bases short and J 4 bases short, with 9 bases between.